This T cell receptor (beta chain) comes out of a study of blood T cell repertoires in COVID-19. Study-level information: Donors in the United States, Italy and Spain gave samples during acute or convalescent COVID-19. T cells, B-cell-depleted T cells, or PBMCs supplied cDNA or gDNA.

The authors' processing: The assay estimated nucleated cells by amplifying reference gene primers. This table comes from immunoSEQ multiplex PCR, and its TCRdb copy is limited to in-frame clones, with some not included. For V, J and clone size, that table is used; D and trimming come from the DNA. The sample yields about 44,000 clones, approximately 77% seen once. This clone has only a few counts. The CDR3 totals 13 residues. Germline CDR1 and CDR2: SQVTM and ANQGSEA. V gave up 5 bases and J gave up 6 bases, with 14 bases separating them. J is TRBJ1-5 and V is TRBV29-1; tentative D call: TRBD1 (5 bases). The material sequenced was peripheral blood. This receptor was taken from an older woman with acute or convalescent COVID-19. The chain's CDR3 is CSVKEGGGQPQHF. The CDR3 nucleotides read TGCAGCGTTAAGGAGGGTGGGGGTCAGCCCCAGCATTTT.